This TCR beta chain was retrieved from a study of blood T cell repertoires in COVID-19. The protocol was immunoSEQ multiplex PCR, while the TCRdb copy is restricted to in-frame clones and leaves out a portion. The sample consists of around 170,000 clones, approximately 90% of them appearing once. The germline V gene encodes CDR1 MNHEY and CDR2 SMNVEV (reference sequence). The CDR3 loop spans 15 amino acids. V shed 8 bases, J shed 7 bases, and the junction held 16 bases outside the gene matches. V usage is TRBV27 and J usage is TRBJ1-2; 7 bases fit TRBD1. What was sequenced was peripheral blood. This TCR derives from a woman in her 30s with active or convalescent COVID-19. CDR3: CASGVAGGGRGGYTF. CDR3 in DNA: TGTGCCAGCGGTGTGGCCGGAGGGGGCAGAGGTGGCTACACCTTC.